This TCR beta chain was captured by sequencing in a study of cytomegalovirus exposure and HLA in healthy donors. CDR1 LGHNA and CDR2 YNFKEQ come from the germline V gene. The CDR3 length is 14 residues. Germline trimming cut 0 bases from V and 2 bases from J; bases unmatched to any gene: 0. The PCR made use of 60 Vbeta and 13 Jbeta primers. Profiled with immunoSEQ multiplex PCR; TCRdb holds only in-frame clones, not every one. The sample lists 180,000 or so clones; 75% were seen once. The chain has TRBV4-2 and TRBJ2-7, with 8 bases that match TRBD2. Sequencing used PBMCs. This clonotype was obtained from a woman aged 40 to 55 in good health and CMV-seropositive. The CDR3 reads CASSQELAAYEQYF. For the CDR3, the DNA is TGTGCCAGCAGCCAAGAACTAGCGGCCTACGAGCAGTACTTC.